These T cell receptor beta chains were read from a single sample in a study of shared T cell receptors in the human thymus. Profiled with immunoSEQ multiplex PCR; TCRdb holds only in-frame clones, not every one. The table lists hundreds of thousands of clones, over 75% of them singletons. The same data also contributed to another study, on human thymus T cells.

The sequenced sample consisted of thymocytes. The source is a girl under three years old with a congenital heart defect. Each CDR3 is given with its conserved first and last residue. The D gene is left open where the match is weak. Rows give clone size only sometimes, using once, few, many, or a class for an expanded clone.

V gene: TRBV7-2; clone size: -; D gene: -; J gene: TRBJ2-5; CDR3 protein: CASSFGPLEGGGQETQYF; CDR3 DNA: TGTGCCAGCAGCTTTGGTCCGTTAGAGGGGGGGGGACAAGAGACCCAGTACTTC
V gene: TRBV5-5; clone size: -; D gene: -; J gene: TRBJ2-1; CDR3 protein: CASSSASDPYNEQFF; CDR3 DNA: TGTGCCAGCAGCTCAGCCAGCGATCCCTACAATGAGCAGTTCTTC
V gene: TRBV6-4; clone size: -; D gene: -; J gene: TRBJ1-1; CDR3 protein: CASRGTAGEAFF; CDR3 DNA: TGTGCCAGCAGGGGCACGGCAGGGGAGGCTTTCTTT
V gene: TRBV5-6; clone size: -; D gene: TRBD1; J gene: TRBJ1-5; CDR3 protein: CASSRDTKGQVSNQPQHF; CDR3 DNA: TGTGCCAGCAGCCGTGATACTAAGGGACAGGTTAGCAATCAGCCCCAGCATTTT
V gene: TRBV5-6; clone size: -; D gene: -; J gene: TRBJ1-1; CDR3 protein: CASSLQELDTEAFF; CDR3 DNA: TGTGCCAGCAGCTTGCAGGAACTGGACACTGAAGCTTTCTTT
V gene: TRBV7-2; clone size: -; D gene: TRBD1; J gene: TRBJ2-7; CDR3 protein: CASSPHNPGQGNYEQYF; CDR3 DNA: TGTGCCAGCAGCCCACATAACCCGGGACAGGGGAACTACGAGCAGTACTTC
V gene: TRBV27; clone size: -; D gene: -; J gene: TRBJ1-5; CDR3 protein: CASSPRAEHQPQHF; CDR3 DNA: TGTGCCAGCAGCCCCAGGGCAGAGCATCAGCCCCAGCATTTT
V gene: TRBV27; clone size: -; D gene: TRBD1; J gene: TRBJ2-1; CDR3 protein: CASSFMSLTGPTPYEQFF; CDR3 DNA: TGTGCCAGCAGTTTCATGTCCCTGACAGGGCCCACCCCATATGAGCAGTTCTTC
V gene: TRBV6-6; clone size: -; D gene: TRBD1; J gene: TRBJ2-2; CDR3 protein: CASTTGGIGSSGELFF; CDR3 DNA: TGTGCCAGCACCACAGGGGGCATTGGGTCGTCCGGGGAGCTGTTTTTT
V gene: TRBV10-2; clone size: -; D gene: -; J gene: TRBJ2-3; CDR3 protein: CASSESRQDFTDTQYF; CDR3 DNA: TGCGCCAGCAGTGAGTCGAGACAGGACTTCACAGATACGCAGTATTTT
V gene: TRBV28; clone size: -; D gene: TRBD2; J gene: TRBJ2-5; CDR3 protein: CASSRRGAQKETQYF; CDR3 DNA: TGTGCCAGCAGTCGGCGGGGGGCCCAAAAAGAGACCCAGTACTTC
V gene: TRBV10-3; clone size: -; D gene: TRBD1; J gene: TRBJ1-1; CDR3 protein: CAISESMGTGVNTEAFF; CDR3 DNA: TGTGCCATCAGTGAGTCGATGGGGACAGGAGTGAACACTGAAGCTTTCTTT
V gene: TRBV5-1; clone size: -; D gene: -; J gene: TRBJ2-6; CDR3 protein: CASSSGQWDAPFNVLTF; CDR3 DNA: TGCGCCAGCAGCTCTGGACAGTGGGATGCTCCCTTCAACGTCCTGACTTTC
V gene: TRBV7-6; clone size: -; D gene: TRBD1; J gene: TRBJ1-5; CDR3 protein: CASSLRAGGGNQPQHF; CDR3 DNA: TGTGCCAGCAGCTTAAGGGCAGGGGGTGGCAATCAGCCCCAGCATTTT
V gene: TRBV29-1; clone size: -; D gene: -; J gene: TRBJ1-4; CDR3 protein: CSVQTTFSTNEKLFF; CDR3 DNA: TGCAGCGTTCAAACTACTTTTTCAACTAATGAAAAACTGTTTTTT
V gene: TRBV7-4; clone size: -; D gene: -; J gene: TRBJ1-2; CDR3 protein: CASSTQGNGYTF; CDR3 DNA: TGTGCCAGCAGCACGCAGGGAAATGGCTACACCTTC
V gene: TRBV6-6; clone size: once; D gene: -; J gene: TRBJ2-5; CDR3 protein: CASSSHGGRKQETQYF; CDR3 DNA: TGTGCCAGCAGTTCTCACGGGGGACGGAAACAAGAGACCCAGTACTTC
V gene: TRBV7-9; clone size: -; D gene: TRBD1; J gene: TRBJ1-1; CDR3 protein: CASSTPMGQGAATEAFF; CDR3 DNA: TGTGCCAGCAGCACACCGATGGGGCAGGGGGCGGCTACTGAAGCTTTCTTT
V gene: TRBV11-2; clone size: -; D gene: TRBD1; J gene: TRBJ1-1; CDR3 protein: CASSLQGANTEAFF; CDR3 DNA: TGTGCCAGCAGCCTACAGGGGGCGAACACTGAAGCTTTCTTT
V gene: TRBV27; clone size: -; D gene: -; J gene: TRBJ1-6; CDR3 protein: CASRGRGKNNSPLHF; CDR3 DNA: TGTGCCAGCAGGGGAAGGGGCAAAAATAATTCACCCCTCCACTTT
V gene: TRBV2; clone size: -; D gene: TRBD1; J gene: TRBJ2-2; CDR3 protein: CASSEGTGGTGELFF; CDR3 DNA: TGTGCCAGCAGTGAAGGGACAGGGGGAACCGGGGAGCTGTTTTTT
V gene: TRBV5-1; clone size: -; D gene: -; J gene: TRBJ1-3; CDR3 protein: CASSPQRGGRNTIYF; CDR3 DNA: TGCGCCAGCAGCCCACAGAGGGGAGGAAGAAACACCATATATTTT
V gene: TRBV5-1; clone size: -; D gene: -; J gene: TRBJ1-1; CDR3 protein: CASSLAVQGNTEAFF; CDR3 DNA: TGCGCCAGCAGCTTGGCGGTACAGGGGAACACTGAAGCTTTCTTT
V gene: TRBV5-8; clone size: -; D gene: TRBD2; J gene: TRBJ2-3; CDR3 protein: CASSSLGTSGGTDTQYF; CDR3 DNA: TGTGCCAGCAGCTCATTGGGGACTAGCGGGGGCACAGATACGCAGTATTTT
V gene: TRBV13; clone size: -; D gene: TRBD2; J gene: TRBJ2-7; CDR3 protein: CASSLDSGGPRTYEQYF; CDR3 DNA: TGTGCCAGCAGCTTGGATAGCGGGGGGCCCCGAACCTACGAGCAGTACTTC
V gene: TRBV7-9; clone size: -; D gene: -; J gene: TRBJ2-7; CDR3 protein: CARRSTGTSYEQYF; CDR3 DNA: TGTGCCAGGCGGAGCACAGGGACCTCCTACGAGCAGTACTTC
V gene: TRBV28; clone size: -; D gene: -; J gene: TRBJ1-1; CDR3 protein: CASSLSAGRGCLGAFF; CDR3 DNA: TGTGCCAGCAGTTTATCTGCGGGCAGGGGTTGTTTGGGAGCTTTCTTT
V gene: TRBV5-4; clone size: once; D gene: TRBD1; J gene: TRBJ2-7; CDR3 protein: CASSLVQGQTYEQYF; CDR3 DNA: TGTGCCAGCAGCTTGGTACAGGGGCAGACCTACGAGCAGTACTTC
V gene: TRBV10-3; clone size: -; D gene: TRBD1; J gene: TRBJ2-1; CDR3 protein: CAISESKDRGNEQFF; CDR3 DNA: TGTGCCATCAGTGAGTCCAAGGACAGGGGCAATGAGCAGTTCTTC
V gene: TRBV4-1; clone size: -; D gene: TRBD2; J gene: TRBJ2-1; CDR3 protein: CASSQILAGIHNEQFF; CDR3 DNA: TGCGCCAGCAGCCAAATTCTAGCGGGGATCCACAATGAGCAGTTCTTC
V gene: TRBV20-1; clone size: -; D gene: -; J gene: TRBJ1-1; CDR3 protein: CSASSQGEAFF; CDR3 DNA: TGCAGTGCTAGTTCCCAGGGCGAAGCTTTCTTT
V gene: TRBV6-1; clone size: -; D gene: -; J gene: TRBJ1-3; CDR3 protein: CASSGRDSGNTIYF; CDR3 DNA: TGTGCCAGCAGTGGGAGAGACTCTGGAAACACCATATATTTT
V gene: TRBV10-3; clone size: -; D gene: TRBD1; J gene: TRBJ1-5; CDR3 protein: CAISESGGPPPQHF; CDR3 DNA: TGTGCCATCAGTGAGTCAGGGGGCCCCCCGCCCCAGCATTTT
V gene: TRBV6-5; clone size: -; D gene: -; J gene: TRBJ1-3; CDR3 protein: CASSTGGNTIYF; CDR3 DNA: TGTGCCAGCAGTACAGGGGGAAACACCATATATTTT
V gene: TRBV5-1; clone size: -; D gene: -; J gene: TRBJ1-2; CDR3 protein: CASSLGGALRGYTF; CDR3 DNA: TGCGCCAGCAGCTTGGGGGGAGCTTTGAGGGGCTACACCTTC
V gene: TRBV12-5; clone size: -; D gene: TRBD1; J gene: TRBJ1-2; CDR3 protein: CASDPPGTGRGYTF; CDR3 DNA: TGTGCTAGTGATCCTCCCGGGACAGGGCGCGGCTACACCTTC
V gene: TRBV7-9; clone size: -; D gene: TRBD2; J gene: TRBJ2-2; CDR3 protein: CASSRLSGVNTGELFF; CDR3 DNA: TGTGCCAGCTCCCGACTTAGCGGGGTGAACACCGGGGAGCTGTTTTTT
V gene: TRBV5-5; clone size: -; D gene: -; J gene: TRBJ1-5; CDR3 protein: CASSFGQGGQPQHF; CDR3 DNA: TGTGCCAGCAGCTTTGGTCAGGGCGGTCAGCCCCAGCATTTT
V gene: TRBV10-3; clone size: -; D gene: TRBD2; J gene: TRBJ2-5; CDR3 protein: CAISEESGGGETQYF; CDR3 DNA: TGTGCCATCAGTGAGGAGTCGGGGGGTGGGGAGACCCAGTACTTC
V gene: TRBV13; clone size: -; D gene: TRBD1; J gene: TRBJ2-7; CDR3 protein: CASSLDPRQGKDLYEQYF; CDR3 DNA: TGTGCCAGCAGCTTAGACCCCCGACAGGGTAAGGACCTATACGAGCAGTACTTC
V gene: TRBV10-1; clone size: -; D gene: -; J gene: TRBJ1-4; CDR3 protein: CASSESPPVRLGVKLFF; CDR3 DNA: TGCGCCAGCAGTGAGTCCCCACCCGTCAGGCTGGGAGTAAAACTGTTTTTT
V gene: TRBV19; clone size: -; D gene: -; J gene: TRBJ2-1; CDR3 protein: CASTPPGDGDNEQFF; CDR3 DNA: TGTGCCAGTACCCCCCCCGGAGACGGGGACAATGAGCAGTTCTTC
V gene: TRBV2; clone size: few; D gene: -; J gene: TRBJ1-5; CDR3 protein: CASSVGNQPQHF; CDR3 DNA: TGTGCCAGCAGTGTAGGCAATCAGCCCCAGCATTTT
V gene: TRBV29-1; clone size: -; D gene: -; J gene: TRBJ1-2; CDR3 protein: CSVVMGLGNYGYTF; CDR3 DNA: TGCAGCGTTGTAATGGGGCTAGGGAACTATGGCTACACCTTC
V gene: TRBV27; clone size: -; D gene: TRBD2; J gene: TRBJ2-3; CDR3 protein: CASSQSCGGPTDTQYF; CDR3 DNA: TGTGCCAGCAGTCAATCCTGCGGGGGACCCACAGATACGCAGTATTTT
V gene: TRBV2; clone size: -; D gene: -; J gene: TRBJ2-5; CDR3 protein: CASSKTGSQETQYF; CDR3 DNA: TGTGCCAGCAGTAAAACGGGGAGTCAAGAGACCCAGTACTTC
V gene: TRBV10-3; clone size: once; D gene: -; J gene: TRBJ1-3; CDR3 protein: CAISGGLGNTIYF; CDR3 DNA: TGTGCCATCAGTGGAGGGTTGGGAAACACCATATATTTT
V gene: TRBV11-3; clone size: -; D gene: -; J gene: TRBJ1-1; CDR3 protein: CASSQECDTEAFF; CDR3 DNA: TGTGCCAGCAGCCAAGAATGCGACACTGAAGCTTTCTTT
V gene: TRBV5-1; clone size: -; D gene: -; J gene: TRBJ1-3; CDR3 protein: CASSRDKSSPRPIYF; CDR3 DNA: TGCGCCAGCTCAAGGGACAAATCGAGCCCCCGGCCCATATATTTT
V gene: TRBV10-3; clone size: -; D gene: TRBD1; J gene: TRBJ2-7; CDR3 protein: CAISRTGDTYEQYF; CDR3 DNA: TGTGCCATCAGCCGGACAGGGGATACCTACGAGCAGTACTTC